Shown below are 25 T cell receptor beta chains from a single sample sequenced in a study of blood T cell repertoires in COVID-19. TCRdb's copy holds only in-frame clones and misses some; the assay was immunoSEQ multiplex PCR. The data contain about 75,000 clones, roughly 90% of them singletons. What was sequenced was peripheral blood. The receptors were sampled from a woman in her fifties or sixties with acute or convalescent COVID-19.

J is TRBJ2-7 and V is TRBV5-6; tentatively, D is TRBD1 (5 bases). Between the trimmed V and J ends, which lost 0 bases and 6 bases, there was a span of 7 bases. The germline V gene encodes CDR1 SGHDT and CDR2 YYEEEE. The CDR3 consists of 12 residues. Here the CDR3 reads CASSLGRGEQYF. The CDR3 bases are TGTGCCAGCAGCTTGGGAAGGGGCGAGCAGTACTTC.

The chain has TRBV27 and TRBJ1-1; TRBD1 is a possible D gene (5 bases). Trimming took off 3 bases at V and 0 bases at J, with 8 bases between the two ends. This CDR3 is 14 amino acids long. Germline V CDR1 and CDR2: MNHEY, SMNVEV (reference sequence). This CDR3 reads CASSFGGLNTEAFF. The DNA of the CDR3 is TGTGCCAGCAGTTTCGGGGGATTGAACACTGAAGCTTTCTTT.

This sequence joins TRBV27 and TRBJ2-7; 9 bases map to TRBD1. This CDR3 region has 16 residues. The germline CDR1 and CDR2 sequences are MNHEY and SMNVEV (reference sequence). The V gene end was trimmed by 6 bases and the J gene end by 3 bases; junction bases not matched to a gene: 12. CDR3 bases: TGTGCCAGCAGCCCGGGGACAGGGAGTTTGGGCTACGAGCAGTACTTC. Protein sequence: CASSPGTGSLGYEQYF.

Points on this clone: The junction departs from germline at one end; a sequencing error may be responsible. The rearrangement links TRBV25-1 to TRBJ1-1; TRBD1 is a possible D gene (5 bases). There are 13 residues in the CDR3. In germline, CDR1 is MGHDK, CDR2 SYGVNS. CDR3 residues: CASSATGNIEAFF. CDR3 sequence (DNA): TGTGCCAGCAGCGCTACAGGTAACATTGAAGCTTTCTTT. The variable domain in full, with the rest retrieved from reference TRBV25-1 and TRBJ1-1, is EADIYQTPRYLVIGTGKKITLECSQTMGHDKMYWYQQDPGMELHLIHYSYGVNSTEKGDLSSESTVSRIRTEHFPLTLESARPSHTSQYLCASSATGNIEAFFGQGTRLTVV.

The count of this clone is one. This chain joins TRBV6-5 and TRBJ2-7; 9 bases align to TRBD1. The CDR3 consists of 15 residues. Unmatched junction bases numbered 7, after V lost 4 bases and J lost 3 bases. Germline V gives CDR1 MNHEY, CDR2 SVGAGI. CDR3 loop: CASSSTGTGNYEQYF. The CDR3 DNA sequence: TGTGCCAGCAGTTCCACCGGGACAGGGAACTACGAGCAGTACTTC.

This clone appeared a single time. The genes are TRBV6-2 or TRBV6-3 and TRBJ2-2; 8 positions agree with TRBD1. This CDR3 region has 15 residues. J lost 2 bases, V lost 5 bases, and 4 bases had no gene match. The V gene's germline CDR1 is MNHEY and CDR2 SVGEGT. Written as DNA, the CDR3 is TGTGCCAGCAGTCAGGGGGCCCGAAACACCGGGGAGCTGTTTTTT. This gives the protein CASSQGARNTGELFF.

The V gene is TRBV5-1, the J gene TRBJ1-5; D is possibly TRBD1 (5 bases). The CDR3 runs to 12 residues. Germline V lookup: CDR1 SGHRS, CDR2 YFSETQ. V lost 6 bases and J 7 bases, leaving 11 bases between the germline ends. The CDR3 region has the DNA TGCGCCAGCAATCGGACACTCCAGCCCCAGCATTTT. Translating it yields CASNRTLQPQHF.

This clone came up once. The chain employs TRBV3-1 (or the pseudogene TRBV3-2) and TRBJ1-3; no firm D call. Looked up from germline, CDR1 is LGHDT and CDR2 is YNNKEL (reference sequence). V was pared by 0 bases and J by 0 bases, with 6 bases between. This CDR3 comprises 15 residues. CDR3 amino acids: CASSQDRTSGNTIYF. The CDR3 DNA reads TGTGCCAGCAGCCAAGACAGAACCTCTGGAAACACCATATATTTT.

The chain employs TRBV30 and TRBJ1-2; D not certain. The V and J ends lost 1 base and 0 bases respectively, with 15 bases between them. Per the germline V gene, CDR1 is GTSNPN and CDR2 is SVGIG (reference sequence). CDR3 length: 16 amino acids. The CDR3 nucleotides read TGTGCCTGGAGTGGAAGTCCTCTTCCGGCTAACTATGGCTACACCTTC. As protein: CAWSGSPLPANYGYTF. The full variable domain, its missing parts supplied by reference TRBV30 and TRBJ1-2, is SQTIHQWPATLVQPVGSPLSLECTVEGTSNPNLYWYRQAAGRGLQLLFYSVGIGQISSEVPQNLSASRPQDRQFILSSKKLLLSDSGFYLCAWSGSPLPANYGYTFGSGTRLTVV.

CDR3 in amino acids: CASSRRSGNEQFF. In nucleotides, the CDR3 is TGTGCCAGCAGCCGACGGTCGGGCAATGAGCAGTTCTTC. The chain is built from TRBV7-9 and TRBJ2-1; D remains unclear. CDR1 and CDR2 from the germline V gene are SEHNR and FQNEAQ (reference sequence). The CDR3 spans 13 residues. V lost 5 bases and J 6 bases, leaving 11 bases between the germline ends.

V and J are TRBV4-3 and TRBJ2-1, with a possible D match to TRBD1 (5 bases). Germline CDR1 is LGHNA and CDR2 is YSLEER. V lost 3 bases and J 0 bases, leaving 9 bases between the germline ends. This CDR3 is 15 amino acids long. CDR3 DNA sequence: TGCGCCAGCAGCCAGGGGCTAAGCTCCTACAATGAGCAGTTCTTC. This translates into CASSQGLSSYNEQFF.

This clone was detected only a few times. This rearrangement joins TRBV29-1 to TRBJ2-3; 8 bases are a match to TRBD2. Germline V gene lookup returns CDR1 SQVTM and CDR2 ANQGSEA. This CDR3 contains 14 residues. V shed 1 base and J 4 bases; nucleotides not matched to a gene: 4. CDR3 sequence reads: CSVEAGLAPDTQYF. In DNA, the CDR3 is TGCAGCGTTGAAGCCGGACTAGCCCCAGATACGCAGTATTTT.

The chain is built from TRBV19 and TRBJ1-1; unclear D gene. Trimming cost V 3 bases and J 0 bases, with 8 bases left between them. In germline, CDR1 is LNHDA, CDR2 SQIVND (reference sequence). This CDR3 has 14 amino acids. CDR3 protein: CASSISYLNTEAFF. CDR3 nucleotide sequence: TGTGCCAGTAGTATCTCTTACTTGAACACTGAAGCTTTCTTT. The whole variable domain, filled in from reference TRBV19 and TRBJ1-1, reads DGGITQSPKYLFRKEGQNVTLSCEQNLNHDAMYWYRQDPGQGLRLIYYSQIVNDFQKGDIAEGYSVSREKKESFPLTVTSAQKNPTAFYLCASSISYLNTEAFFGQGTRLTVV.

This chain joins TRBV6-5 and TRBJ2-5; D may be TRBD2 (5 bases). V was trimmed by 6 bases and J by 9 bases, leaving 20 bases between them. Germline V gene data show CDR1 as MNHEY and CDR2 as SVGAGI. The CDR3 sequence is 14 residues long. CDR3 sequence: CASSRLSGRVAQYF. The CDR3 nucleotides read TGTGCCAGCAGCCGCCTCTCGGGGAGAGTGGCCCAGTACTTC.

The V call is TRBV9, the J call TRBJ1-6, with D hard to call. Deletions cut 0 bases from V and 13 bases from J, with 8 bases between. The CDR3 is made up of 12 amino acids. Germline assignment: CDR1 SGDLS and CDR2 YYNGEE. DNA of the CDR3: TGTGCCAGCAGCGTAGATACCCAGCCCCTCCACTTT. It specifies CASSVDTQPLHF.

The chain uses TRBV30 and TRBJ1-2; TRBD1 matches at 9 bases. V trimming: 3 bases; J trimming: 7 bases; junction bases outside the gene matches: 3. Germline-derived CDR1 and CDR2 are GTSNPN and SVGIG (reference sequence). This CDR3 is 12 amino acids long. The CDR3 spells CAWRQGAGGYTF. CDR3 coding DNA: TGTGCCTGGAGACAGGGGGCTGGTGGCTACACCTTC. The entire variable domain, with the rest obtained from reference TRBV30 and TRBJ1-2, is as follows: SQTIHQWPATLVQPVGSPLSLECTVEGTSNPNLYWYRQAAGRGLQLLFYSVGIGQISSEVPQNLSASRPQDRQFILSSKKLLLSDSGFYLCAWRQGAGGYTFGSGTRLTVV.

This clone was counted between two and nine times. The rearrangement links TRBV10-3 to TRBJ1-1; D may be TRBD1 (6 bases). CDR3 length equals 15 residues. The ends were cut back, 6 bases at V and 1 base at J, with 15 bases in the middle. Germline loops: CDR1 ENHRY, CDR2 SYGVKD. The CDR3 protein is CAISARRTENTEAFF. The CDR3 DNA sequence: TGTGCCATCAGCGCTCGTAGGACAGAGAACACTGAAGCTTTCTTT.

The chain employs TRBV2 and TRBJ2-7; TRBD1 agrees at 11 bases. Unmatched junction bases numbered 4, after V lost 6 bases and J lost 3 bases. The CDR3 loop spans 14 amino acids. Germline V gives CDR1 SNHLY, CDR2 FYNNEI. Written as DNA, the CDR3 is TGTGCCAGCAGCTCCGGGACAGGGGGCTACGAGCAGTACTTC. Protein product: CASSSGTGGYEQYF.

The genes are TRBV19 and TRBJ2-3; no reliable D call. Germline loops: CDR1 LNHDA, CDR2 SQIVND (reference sequence). The V gene lost 1 base and the J gene lost 6 bases, with 14 bases spanning the gap. This CDR3 has 15 residues. Here the CDR3 reads CASSIAAGMGDTQYF. CDR3 DNA sequence: TGTGCCAGTAGTATAGCGGCAGGCATGGGTGATACGCAGTATTTT.

The chain employs TRBV29-1 and TRBJ1-3, with D maybe TRBD1 (6 bases). This CDR3 has 14 amino acids. Germline loops: CDR1 SQVTM, CDR2 ANQGSEA. Between the trimmed V and J ends, which lost 4 bases and 0 bases, there was a span of 10 bases. CDR3 residues: CSVGGGDSGNTIYF. The CDR3 nucleotides are TGCAGCGTTGGAGGGGGGGACTCTGGAAACACCATATATTTT.

This rearrangement joins TRBV12-3 or TRBV12-4 to TRBJ2-3; 8 nucleotides agree with TRBD1. V gave up 5 bases and J gave up 4 bases; unmatched junction bases: 2. The CDR3 is 13 amino acids. The CDR3 loop is CASSGQGADTQYF. The CDR3 DNA sequence: TGTGCCAGCAGTGGACAGGGTGCAGATACGCAGTATTTT.

V usage is TRBV27 and J usage is TRBJ2-7; 8 bases agree with TRBD2. Germline CDR1 is MNHEY and CDR2 is SMNVEV (reference sequence). The CDR3 length is 14 residues. J gave up 2 bases and V 3 bases, and 3 bases lay outside the gene matches. The CDR3 loop reads CASSFSGATYEQYF. CDR3 DNA: TGTGCCAGCAGTTTTAGCGGGGCGACCTACGAGCAGTACTTC.

The rearrangement joins TRBV18 to TRBJ2-7; maybe TRBD2 (7 bases). The V gene lost 7 bases and the J gene lost 5 bases, with 15 bases spanning the gap. Germline V gives CDR1 KGHSH, CDR2 LQKENI. The CDR3 is made up of 13 amino acids. The DNA for the CDR3 is TGTGCCAGCTGTTGGGGGGGCTCGGACGAGCAGTACTTC. Protein sequence: CASCWGGSDEQYF.

This sequence joins TRBV5-6 and TRBJ2-1; D is unclear. CDR1 and CDR2 (germline): SGHDT, YYEEEE. The CDR3 consists of 15 residues. V was shortened by 4 bases and J by 0 bases, with 11 bases between the two germline ends. In DNA, the CDR3 is TGTGCCAGCAGCCTGACAACCCGCTCCTACAATGAGCAGTTCTTC. This gives the protein CASSLTTRSYNEQFF.

The chain has TRBV10-1 and TRBJ2-5, with 7 bases lining up with TRBD1. CDR3 length: 14 amino acids. V shed 4 bases and J 5 bases; nucleotides not matched to a gene: 7. Germline assignment: CDR1 WNHNN and CDR2 SYGVQD (reference sequence). As DNA, the CDR3 is TGCGCCAGCAGTGCCAGGGGGATCGGGGAGACCCAGTACTTC. Its translation: CASSARGIGETQYF.